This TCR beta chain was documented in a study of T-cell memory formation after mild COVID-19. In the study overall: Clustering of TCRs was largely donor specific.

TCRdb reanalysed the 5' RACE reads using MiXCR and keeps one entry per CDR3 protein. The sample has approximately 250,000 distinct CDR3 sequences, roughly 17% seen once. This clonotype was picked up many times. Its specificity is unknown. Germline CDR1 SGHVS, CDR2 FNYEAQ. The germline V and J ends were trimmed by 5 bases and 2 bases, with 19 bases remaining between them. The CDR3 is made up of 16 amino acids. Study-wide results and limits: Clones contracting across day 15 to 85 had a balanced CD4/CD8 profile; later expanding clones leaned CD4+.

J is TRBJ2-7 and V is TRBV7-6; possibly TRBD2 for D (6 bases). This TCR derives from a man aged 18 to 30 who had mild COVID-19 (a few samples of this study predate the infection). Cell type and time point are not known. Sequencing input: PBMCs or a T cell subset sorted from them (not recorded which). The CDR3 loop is CASSPNAGGPAYEQYF. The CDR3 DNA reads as TGTGCCAGCAGCCCAAACGCCGGGGGACCGGCCTACGAGCAGTACTTC.